This TCR beta chain came from a study of T cells in Graves' hyperthyroidism and ophthalmopathy. As for the study in general: Peripheral blood specimens were obtained at initial diagnosis, prior to any treatment.

General study findings and limits: Researchers report that a 13 V-J model separated ophthalmopathy from stable hyperthyroidism. Blood shared most expanded thyroid clonotypes above 0.001.

Based on clinical symptoms, serum thyroxine and TRAb, thyroid ultrasound and orbital computed tomography, diagnoses were reached. RNA transcripts served as the template for amplifying TCR beta CDR3 regions. TCR CDR3 regions were first amplified by RT-PCR with HTBI primers. TCRdb reanalysed the multiplex PCR reads using MiXCR and keeps one entry per CDR3 protein. The sample shows some 510,000 distinct CDR3 sequences, less than 25% of them seen only once. Many counts were recorded for this clonotype. No antigen is known for it. The sample comprised blood. The receptor comes from a man younger than 30 with Graves' hyperthyroidism.

The CDR3 reads CASSSRTSGFAPYEQYF. CDR3 DNA: TGTGCCAGCAGTTCTCGGACTAGCGGGTTCGCGCCCTACGAGCAGTACTTC. V usage is TRBV6-2 or TRBV6-3 and J usage is TRBJ2-7; 11 positions match TRBD2. CDR1 MNHEY and CDR2 SVGEGT come from the germline V gene. The CDR3 extends over 17 amino acids. V was clipped by 4 bases and J by 2 bases; unmatched bases: 10.